The sequence of this TCR beta chain was determined in a study of cytomegalovirus exposure and HLA in healthy donors. On the study more broadly: T cells numbering around 200 million yielded some 110 million unique TCR beta sequences in an earlier analysis. Study findings and constraints: What was likely a sequencing artifact was a cluster of highly shared sequence variants. Being productive about 90% or about 30% of the time was typical of most TCR beta V segments in an earlier analysis. Reportedly, diagnosis of cytomegalovirus status by the classifier showed high specificity and sensitivity.

The study ran its PCR with 60 Vbeta and 13 Jbeta primers. Repertoires were generated with immunoSEQ multiplex PCR, while TCRdb's copy carries only in-frame clones and drops some. The repertoire holds about 87,000 clones, with 6% to 9% as singletons. The CDR3 length is 12 residues. The germline V gene has CDR1 SGHRS and CDR2 YFSETQ. With 0 bases removed from V and 4 bases from J, the gap between germline ends came to 5 bases. Remarks on this clone: Its antigen remains unidentified.

This clonotype was sampled from a man in his fifties or sixties in good health and CMV-seronegative. Specimen: PBMCs. V gene TRBV5-1 combines with J gene TRBJ2-7; D call uncertain. This CDR3 reads CASSLVSYEQYF. Written as DNA, the CDR3 is TGCGCCAGCAGCTTGGTGAGTTACGAGCAGTACTTC.